Here is one T cell receptor beta chain with its context. This clone has just one count. Which antigen it targets is not known. Base qualities are not at hand, and no much larger clone is one base apart. These data are taken from a study of OX40 agonist ivuxolimab in advanced cancers. At the level of the whole study: The costimulatory receptor OX40 (CD134) was targeted by ivuxolimab, a fully human IgG2 agonistic monoclonal antibody. Intravenous ivuxolimab was administered to patients every 2 weeks at six dose levels: 0.01, 0.1, 0.3, 1.5, 3 and 10 mg/kg. Of the 52 patients in dose escalation, about 20 had hepatocellular carcinoma, around 15 had melanoma, 9 had renal cell carcinoma and 9 had head and neck cancer. In the dose-escalation cohort, 65% to 85% of patients were male, and the mean age was roughly 56 years with a range of roughly 20 to 80. Prior anti-PD-1, anti-PD-L1 or anti-CTLA-4 therapy was permitted, and checkpoint inhibitors had been received by roughly 42% of dose-escalation patients. Partial responses occurred in three dose-escalation patients, of whom one had hepatocellular carcinoma and two had cutaneous melanoma. Peripheral TCRbeta sequencing was intended to test whether TCR sequence diversity was altered and clonal T-cell expansion was caused by ivuxolimab. The paper covers the monotherapy dose-escalation part of the phase I ivuxolimab trial, which included N ≈ 57 patients.

Compared with germline, V lacks 4 bases and J lacks 6 bases; bases without a gene match: 11. The CDR3 measures 16 amino acids from cysteine to phenylalanine. Just the 48-base CDR3 DNA is kept, in frame starting at base 1. CDR1 and CDR2, per the germline V gene, are SGHNT and YENEEA. Genomic DNA was isolated from the sorted cells so that the TCRbeta CDR3 region could be sequenced. The immunoSEQ Assay was used to sequence the TCRbeta CDR3 regions. TCRdb stores this immuneACCESS table with in-frame sequences only. Part of the clones is absent; in the studies checked, under half of the shortfall reflects unresolved V genes, and no reason is known for the rest. The sample table shows some 29,000 clones, and approximately 86% are seen once. Together, the top ten hold around 21% of the sample. What the authors observed across the whole study: At doses of 0.1 to 3.0 mg/kg, clonal expansion of both CD4+ and CD8+ T cells in blood was seen between baseline and week 6. The antigen specificity of the peripheral T cells that underwent clonal expansion was not determined. Low levels of normalized T-cell clonal expansion were also seen in some patients who did not respond. Partial responders in the 0.1-3.0 mg/kg groups had among the lowest normalized peripheral clonal expansion, especially among CD8+ T cells. After ivuxolimab, CD8+ T cells had more expanded clones than CD4+ T cells on average.

Patients with a history of autoimmune disease or receiving systemic immunosuppression were excluded from the trial. In every dose cohort, peripheral blood was drawn for TCR sequencing at baseline, cycle 4 day 1, and cycle 7 day 1. Samples came from an open-label, multicenter, first-in-human phase I dose-escalation trial of ivuxolimab. Adults with locally advanced or metastatic head and neck squamous cell, hepatocellular, melanoma or renal cell carcinoma were enrolled in the trial. Before TCR sequencing, CD4+ T cells and CD8+ T cells were sorted from peripheral blood as separate populations. Recombination joined TRBV11-3 with TRBJ2-1, with 8 bases aligning to TRBD1. The TCR sequence derives from an adult with an advanced solid tumor such as melanoma, head and neck, liver or kidney cancer. The sequences come from CD4+ or CD8+ T cells sorted from blood, collected in a trial of the OX40 agonist ivuxolimab. The CDR3 corresponds to CASSSHSGGDFNEQFF. The DNA is TGTGCCAGCAGCTCCCATTCAGGGGGCGATTTCAATGAGCAGTTCTTC.